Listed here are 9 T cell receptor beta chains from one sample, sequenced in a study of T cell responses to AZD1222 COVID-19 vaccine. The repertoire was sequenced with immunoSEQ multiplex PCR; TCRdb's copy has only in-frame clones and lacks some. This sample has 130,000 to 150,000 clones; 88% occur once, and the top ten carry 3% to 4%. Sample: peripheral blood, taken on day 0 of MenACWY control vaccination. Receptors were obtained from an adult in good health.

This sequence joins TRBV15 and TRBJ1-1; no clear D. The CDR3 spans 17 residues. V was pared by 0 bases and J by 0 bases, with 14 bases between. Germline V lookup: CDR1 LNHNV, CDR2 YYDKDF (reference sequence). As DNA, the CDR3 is TGTGCCACCAGCAGAGATCCCCGAGGGAGGGTGAACACTGAAGCTTTCTTT. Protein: CATSRDPRGRVNTEAFF.

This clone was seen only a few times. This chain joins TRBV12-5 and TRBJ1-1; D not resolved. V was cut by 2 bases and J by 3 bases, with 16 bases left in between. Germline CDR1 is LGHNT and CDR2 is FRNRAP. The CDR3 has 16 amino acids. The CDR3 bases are TGTGCTAGTGGTTTGCCCCACGAGGAAGGGCACACTGAAGCTTTCTTT. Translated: CASGLPHEEGHTEAFF. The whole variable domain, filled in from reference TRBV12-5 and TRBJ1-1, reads DARVTQTPRHKVTEMGQEVTMRCQPILGHNTVFWYRQTMMQGLELLAYFRNRAPLDDSGMPKDRFSAEMPDATLATLKIQPSEPRDSAVYFCASGLPHEEGHTEAFFGQGTRLTVV.

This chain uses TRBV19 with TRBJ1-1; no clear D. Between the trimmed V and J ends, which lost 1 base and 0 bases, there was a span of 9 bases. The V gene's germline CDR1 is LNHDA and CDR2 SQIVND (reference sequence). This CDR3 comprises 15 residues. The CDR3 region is CASSIAAGVNTEAFF. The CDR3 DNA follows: TGTGCCAGTAGTATAGCGGCCGGAGTGAACACTGAAGCTTTCTTT.

The CDR3 DNA is TGTGCCAGCAGCACACAGGGAGAGGTTGAAAAACTGTTTTTT. This codes for CASSTQGEVEKLFF. The chain is built from TRBV5-6 and TRBJ1-4, with D perhaps matching TRBD1 (6 bases). The germline V gene has CDR1 SGHDT and CDR2 YYEEEE. Between the trimmed V and J ends, which lost 4 bases and 7 bases, there was a span of 14 bases. This CDR3 has 14 amino acids.

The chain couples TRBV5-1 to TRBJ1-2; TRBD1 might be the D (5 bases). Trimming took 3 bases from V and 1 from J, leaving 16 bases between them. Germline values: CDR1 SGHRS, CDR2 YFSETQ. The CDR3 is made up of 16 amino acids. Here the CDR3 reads CASSSVGGRSNYGYTF. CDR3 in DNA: TGCGCCAGCAGCTCCGTTGGGGGACGGAGTAACTATGGCTACACCTTC.

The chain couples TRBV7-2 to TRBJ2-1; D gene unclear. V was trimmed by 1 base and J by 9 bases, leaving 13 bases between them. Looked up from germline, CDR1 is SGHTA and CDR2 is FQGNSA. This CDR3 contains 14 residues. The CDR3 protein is CASSLDPLRGEQFF. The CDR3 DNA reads TGTGCCAGCAGCTTAGACCCCCTTAGAGGTGAGCAGTTCTTC.

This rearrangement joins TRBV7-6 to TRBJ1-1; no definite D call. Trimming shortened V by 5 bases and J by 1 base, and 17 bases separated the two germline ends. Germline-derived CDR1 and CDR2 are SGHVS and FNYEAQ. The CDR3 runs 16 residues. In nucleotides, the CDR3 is TGTGCCAGCAGCCCCCAGCCCGACCTAACGAACACTGAAGCTTTCTTT. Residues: CASSPQPDLTNTEAFF.

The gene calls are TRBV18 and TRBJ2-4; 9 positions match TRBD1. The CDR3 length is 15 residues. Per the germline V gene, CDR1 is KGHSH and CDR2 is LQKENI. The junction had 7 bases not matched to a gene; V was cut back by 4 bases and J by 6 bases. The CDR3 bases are TGTGCCAGCTCACGACCCGGGACAGGGACAAACATTCAGTACTTC. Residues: CASSRPGTGTNIQYF.

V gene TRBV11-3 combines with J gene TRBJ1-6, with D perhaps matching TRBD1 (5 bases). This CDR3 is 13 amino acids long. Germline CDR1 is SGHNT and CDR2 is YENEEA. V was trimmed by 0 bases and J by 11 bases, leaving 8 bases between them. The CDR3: CASSLEAGTPLHF. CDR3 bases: TGTGCCAGCAGCTTAGAGGCAGGGACACCCCTCCACTTT.